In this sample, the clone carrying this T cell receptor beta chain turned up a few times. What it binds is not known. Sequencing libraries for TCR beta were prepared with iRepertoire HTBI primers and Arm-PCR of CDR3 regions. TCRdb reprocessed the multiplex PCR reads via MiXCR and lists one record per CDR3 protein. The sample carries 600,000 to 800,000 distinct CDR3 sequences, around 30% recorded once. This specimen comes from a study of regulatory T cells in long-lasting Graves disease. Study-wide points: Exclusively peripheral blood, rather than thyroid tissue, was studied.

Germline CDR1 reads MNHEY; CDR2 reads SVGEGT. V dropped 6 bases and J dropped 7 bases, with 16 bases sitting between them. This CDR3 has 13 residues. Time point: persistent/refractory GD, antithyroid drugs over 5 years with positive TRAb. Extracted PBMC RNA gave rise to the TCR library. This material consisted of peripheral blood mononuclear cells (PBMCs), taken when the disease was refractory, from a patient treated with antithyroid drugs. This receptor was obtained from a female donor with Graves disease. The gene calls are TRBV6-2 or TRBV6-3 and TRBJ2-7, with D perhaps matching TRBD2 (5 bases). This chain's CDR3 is CASRINPGGEQYF. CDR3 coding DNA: TGTGCCAGCAGGATAAATCCCGGAGGAGAGCAGTACTTC.